This T cell receptor beta chain was obtained from a study of control samples from healthy donors and cancer patients. CDR1 is KGHSH, CDR2 LQKENI, per germline. V shed 6 bases, J shed 7 bases, and the junction held 9 bases outside the gene matches. The CDR3 has 14 amino acids. TCRdb keeps only in-frame clones here, not all; method: immunoSEQ multiplex PCR. Among 90,000 to 100,000 clones, roughly 83% were seen once, and the ten largest hold over 9.5%. The sequenced sample was blood. The chain joins TRBV18 to TRBJ2-5; 9 bases are shared with TRBD2. The sequence was obtained from a woman younger than 45 in good health. CDR3: CASSEAGGLRTQYF. DNA for the CDR3: TGTGCCAGCTCCGAAGCGGGGGGTTTAAGGACCCAGTACTTC.